This T cell receptor (beta chain) was profiled in a study of naive and memory T cell subsets. General study points: Possibly reflecting memory cells re-expressing CD45RA, a few larger clonotypes occurred in naive repertoires, especially CD8. Clonotypes here are unpaired alpha or beta chain sequences.

In this sample, this clonotype turned up a few times. Its matching antigen is unknown. An equimolar mix of two oligonucleotides served as the beta constant-region primer for TRBC1 and TRBC2. Ligated cDNA was amplified by four rounds of PCR with nested alpha and beta constant-region primers and SP2. Using its own MiXCR run on the UMI-ligation and nested PCR reads, TCRdb lists one record per CDR3 protein. The sample has approximately 80,000 distinct CDR3 sequences, 9% to 9.5% seen once. After the first PCR, alpha and beta chain libraries were processed separately. V was clipped by 7 bases and J by 8 bases, with 11 bases between them. This CDR3 is built from 11 residues. Per germline, CDR1 SQVTM and CDR2 ANQGSEA.

The chain uses TRBV29-1 and TRBJ2-2, with D possibly TRBD2 on 6 matching bases. This TCR was sampled from a human donor in good health. The sequenced sample consisted of naive CD8+ T cells from blood. CDR3 in amino acids: CSADGRGELFF. The DNA for the CDR3 is TGCAGCGCCGACGGGAGAGGGGAGCTGTTTTTT.